Sequencing of this T cell receptor beta chain was carried out in a study of blood T cell repertoires in COVID-19. The V gene's germline CDR1 is MNHEY and CDR2 SVGAGI. The CDR3 covers 14 residues. Deletions cut 7 bases from V and 5 bases from J, with 17 bases between. Libraries were prepared by immunoSEQ multiplex PCR; TCRdb keeps only in-frame clonotypes and omits some of them. The profile shows hundreds of thousands of clones, roughly 90% of them singletons. The sample taken for sequencing was peripheral blood. The V and J genes are TRBV6-5 and TRBJ1-1; possibly TRBD1 for D (5 bases). The receptor's source is a woman in her 70s with COVID-19, enrolled during active disease. In DNA, the CDR3 is TGTGCCAGCACTCCCCCGGGGGTGGGGACTGAAGCTTTCTTT. It codes for CASTPPGVGTEAFF.